The clone carrying this T cell receptor (beta chain) came up a few times. Its antigen is not identified. The data are from a study of long-term antiretroviral therapy in people with HIV. Survey-level immunoSEQ v3.0 assays were run. Profiled with immunoSEQ multiplex PCR; TCRdb holds only in-frame clones, not every one. Here the sample spans about 30,000 clones, roughly 90% being singletons. General study points: Even long-term ART left TRB diversity below transplant donor controls, despite gains. The study collected no data on ART adherence, viral resistance or therapy changes. HIV repertoires spanned narrower CDR3 length ranges than controls. The blood, collected between about 2003 and 2017, was possibly taken under older ART regimens.

Trimming left V 0 bases short and J 7 bases short, with 13 bases between. This CDR3 contains 14 residues. CDR1 and CDR2 from the germline V gene are SGHRS and YFSETQ. This receptor was taken from a man aged 50 to 60 with HIV. The sample in question was unsorted PBMCs, obtained 2 years after starting antiretroviral therapy. V is TRBV5-1 and J is TRBJ2-5; unclear D gene. The chain's CDR3 is CASSLEANRGTQYF. CDR3 DNA: TGCGCCAGCAGCTTGGAGGCGAACCGAGGGACCCAGTACTTC.